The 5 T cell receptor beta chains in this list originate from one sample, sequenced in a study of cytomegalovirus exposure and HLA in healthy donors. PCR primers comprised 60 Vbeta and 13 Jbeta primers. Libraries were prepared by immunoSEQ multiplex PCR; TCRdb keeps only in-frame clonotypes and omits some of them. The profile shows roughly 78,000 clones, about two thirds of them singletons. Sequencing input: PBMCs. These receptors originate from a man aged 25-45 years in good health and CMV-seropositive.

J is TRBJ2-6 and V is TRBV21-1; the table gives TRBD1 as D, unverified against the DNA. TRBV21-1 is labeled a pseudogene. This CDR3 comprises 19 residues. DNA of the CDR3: TGTGCCAGCAGCAAAAGTCGGCAGGGGAAGGTGTCTGGGGCCAACGTCCTGACTTTC. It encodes CASSKSRQGKVSGANVLTF.

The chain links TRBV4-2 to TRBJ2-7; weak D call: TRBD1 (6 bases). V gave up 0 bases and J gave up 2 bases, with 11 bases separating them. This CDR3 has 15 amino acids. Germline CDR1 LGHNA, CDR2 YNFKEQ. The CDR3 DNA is TGTGCCAGCAGCCAAGAGACGTGGGGGCCCTACGAGCAGTACTTC. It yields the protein CASSQETWGPYEQYF.

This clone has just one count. The CDR3 DNA sequence: TGTGCCATCAGTGGAACAGGGGTGAACACTGAAGCTTTCTTT. Translating it yields CAISGTGVNTEAFF. V usage is TRBV10-3 and J usage is TRBJ1-1; 7 bases line up with TRBD1. The length of the CDR3 is 14 residues. V lost 4 bases, J lost 0 bases, and 2 bases stayed unmatched. From germline, CDR1 is ENHRY and CDR2 SYGVKD.

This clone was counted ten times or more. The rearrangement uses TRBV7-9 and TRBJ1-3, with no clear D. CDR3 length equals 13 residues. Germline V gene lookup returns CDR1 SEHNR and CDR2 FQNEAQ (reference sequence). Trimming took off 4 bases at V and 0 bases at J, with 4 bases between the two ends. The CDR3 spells CASSSSSGNTIYF. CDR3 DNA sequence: TGTGCCAGCAGCTCATCCTCTGGAAACACCATATATTTT.

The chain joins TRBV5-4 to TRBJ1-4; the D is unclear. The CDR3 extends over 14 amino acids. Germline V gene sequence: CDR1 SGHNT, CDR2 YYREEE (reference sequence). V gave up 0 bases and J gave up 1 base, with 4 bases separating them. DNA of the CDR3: TGTGCCAGCAGCTTGGCGGGAACTAATGAAAAACTGTTTTTT. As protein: CASSLAGTNEKLFF.